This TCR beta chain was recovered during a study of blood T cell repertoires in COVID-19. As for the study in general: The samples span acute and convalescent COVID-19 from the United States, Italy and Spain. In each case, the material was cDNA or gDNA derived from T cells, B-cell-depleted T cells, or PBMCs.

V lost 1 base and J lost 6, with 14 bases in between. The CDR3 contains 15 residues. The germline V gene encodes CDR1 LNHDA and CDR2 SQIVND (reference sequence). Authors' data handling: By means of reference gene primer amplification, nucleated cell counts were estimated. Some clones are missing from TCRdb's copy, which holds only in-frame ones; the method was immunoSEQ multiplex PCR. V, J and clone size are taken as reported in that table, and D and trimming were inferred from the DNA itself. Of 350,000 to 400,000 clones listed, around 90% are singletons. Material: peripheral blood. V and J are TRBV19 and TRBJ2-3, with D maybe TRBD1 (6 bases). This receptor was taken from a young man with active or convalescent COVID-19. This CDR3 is CASSIAPGTLDTQYF. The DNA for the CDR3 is TGTGCCAGTAGTATAGCCCCCGGGACATTGGATACGCAGTATTTT.